The clone carrying this TCR beta chain has ten or more counts. Its target is not known. These data are taken from a study of CD8+CD57+ T cells in acquired aplastic anemia. Turning to the study itself: Sorted CD4+ and CD8+ cells yielded roughly 3.1 ug of DNA on average. Sequencing produced an average of around 10 million reads per healthy donor for CD4+ cells. Regarding the study as a whole: Researchers reported that CD8+ Simpson's diversity was not significantly different in patients versus controls. It was found that fewer than 35 CD8+ CDR3 sequences were shared between patients and controls.

TCR beta VDJ and CDR3 profiling used genomic DNA as template. TCRdb independently ran MiXCR on the reads; one entry per CDR3 protein. The table shows just over 400,000 distinct CDR3 sequences, with around 68% occurring only once. The CDR3 totals 16 residues. V lost 1 base and J 0 bases, leaving 10 bases between the germline ends. Germline V gene lookup returns CDR1 SEHNR and CDR2 FQNEAQ (reference sequence). The TCR comes from a human donor in good health, serving as a control. Sequenced input: sorted CD4+, CD8+, or CD8+CD57+ T cells (not recorded which) from PBMCs. The V call is TRBV7-9, the J call TRBJ1-3; D not certain. CDR3 sequence (DNA): TGTGCCAGCAGCTTAGATCGAAGTTCCTCTGGAAACACCATATATTTT. This encodes CASSLDRSSSGNTIYF.